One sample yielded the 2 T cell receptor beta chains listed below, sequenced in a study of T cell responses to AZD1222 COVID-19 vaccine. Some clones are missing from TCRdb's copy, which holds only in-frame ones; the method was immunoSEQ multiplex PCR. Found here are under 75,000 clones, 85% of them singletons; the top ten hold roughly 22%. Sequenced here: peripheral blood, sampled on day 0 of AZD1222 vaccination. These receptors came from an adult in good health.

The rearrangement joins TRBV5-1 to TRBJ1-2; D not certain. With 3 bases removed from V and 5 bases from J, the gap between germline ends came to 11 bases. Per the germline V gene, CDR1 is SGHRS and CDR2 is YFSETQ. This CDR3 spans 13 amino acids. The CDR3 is CASSSDGDYGYTF. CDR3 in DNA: TGCGCCAGCAGCTCGGACGGGGATTATGGCTACACCTTC.

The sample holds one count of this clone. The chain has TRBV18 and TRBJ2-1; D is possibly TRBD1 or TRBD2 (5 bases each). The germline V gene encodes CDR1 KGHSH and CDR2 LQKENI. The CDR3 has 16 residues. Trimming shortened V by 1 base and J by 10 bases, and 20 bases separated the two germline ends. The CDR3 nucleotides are TGTGCCAGCTCACCACGATCAGGGACGGCTTCAGGGGAGCAGTTCTTC. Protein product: CASSPRSGTASGEQFF.